The 15 T cell receptor beta chains below come from one sample, sequenced in a study of blood T cell repertoires in COVID-19. Measured with immunoSEQ multiplex PCR; TCRdb has only the in-frame clones, and not every one. Among about 140,000 clones listed, 70% to 90% were seen once. Sequencing was carried out using peripheral blood. These receptors all come from a human donor with acute or convalescent COVID-19. The donor label of this sample is uncertain.

The chain recombines TRBV27 with TRBJ2-2; D possibly corresponds to TRBD2 (5 bases). The CDR3 is 13 amino acids. The germline V gene encodes CDR1 MNHEY and CDR2 SMNVEV (reference sequence). The V and J ends lost 8 bases and 4 bases respectively, with 11 bases between them. CDR3 bases: TGTGCCAGCTCTTACGAGGGCACCGGGGAGCTGTTTTTT. It translates to CASSYEGTGELFF.

The V and J genes are TRBV30 and TRBJ2-3, with 13 bases matching TRBD2. The CDR3 totals 15 residues. The germline gives CDR1 GTSNPN, CDR2 SVGIG (reference sequence). With 1 base clipped from V and 4 bases from J, the junction kept 2 bases outside the gene matches. The CDR3 DNA reads as TGTGCCTGGAGTGGGACTAGCGGGAGTGCAGATACGCAGTATTTT. Translated, it gives CAWSGTSGSADTQYF.

The gene calls are TRBV7-2 and TRBJ2-5; TRBD2 aligns across 9 bases. V was pared by 4 bases and J by 2 bases, with 2 bases of the junction left unmatched. The CDR3 is 14 amino acids. The germline V gene encodes CDR1 SGHTA and CDR2 FQGNSA. CDR3 in DNA: TGTGCCAGCAGCTACCTAGCGGGGCAAGAGACCCAGTACTTC. The encoded protein is CASSYLAGQETQYF.

The rearrangement uses TRBV19 and TRBJ2-5, with TRBD2 identical over 9 bases. Germline V gene sequence: CDR1 LNHDA, CDR2 SQIVND (reference sequence). The CDR3 totals 16 residues. The trim removed 3 bases at V and 1 base at J, leaving 6 bases unmatched. The DNA of the CDR3 is TGTGCCAGTAGTATGCCGGCTAGCGGGGTCCAAGAGACCCAGTACTTC. Translated: CASSMPASGVQETQYF. Full variable domain (outside the CDR3, taken from reference TRBV19 and TRBJ2-5): DGGITQSPKYLFRKEGQNVTLSCEQNLNHDAMYWYRQDPGQGLRLIYYSQIVNDFQKGDIAEGYSVSREKKESFPLTVTSAQKNPTAFYLCASSMPASGVQETQYFGPGTRLLVL.

The genes are TRBV7-2 and TRBJ1-6; the match to TRBD1 covers 9 bases. Germline CDR1 is SGHTA and CDR2 is FQGNSA. The V segment lost 11 bases and the J segment 5 bases; nucleotides outside the gene matches: 4. There are 13 residues in the CDR3. This chain's CDR3 is CAGGTGNNSPLHF. The CDR3 region has the DNA TGTGCCGGGGGGACAGGGAATAATTCACCCCTCCACTTT.

The chain's CDR3 is CASSVGTSYVNEQFF. DNA for the CDR3: TGTGCCAGCAGCGTCGGGACTAGCTATGTGAATGAGCAGTTCTTC. This chain uses TRBV9 with TRBJ2-1; 9 nucleotides match TRBD2. The junction had 7 bases not matched to a gene; V was cut back by 2 bases and J by 7 bases. CDR1 and CDR2 (germline): SGDLS, YYNGEE. This CDR3 is 15 amino acids long.

This clone showed up just a few times. The V gene is TRBV2, the J gene TRBJ1-1, with D unresolved. Germline V gene lookup returns CDR1 SNHLY and CDR2 FYNNEI. The CDR3 length is 15 residues. V was cut by 1 base and J by 1 base, with 10 bases left in between. CDR3 coding DNA: TGTGCCAGCAGTGAAGGCTACAGCCCGAACACTGAAGCTTTCTTT. As protein: CASSEGYSPNTEAFF.

The chain is built from TRBV15 and TRBJ2-3; tentatively, D is TRBD1 (5 bases). The CDR3 extends over 15 amino acids. V was clipped by 0 bases and J by 4 bases, with 11 bases between them. The germline V gene has CDR1 LNHNV and CDR2 YYDKDF (reference sequence). The CDR3 region has the DNA TGTGCCACCAGCAGAGACTCGGTAGGGGCAGATACGCAGTATTTT. Amino acid sequence: CATSRDSVGADTQYF.

This chain joins TRBV6-5 and TRBJ2-1; 10 bases are shared with TRBD1. The CDR3 has 15 amino acids. After removal of 6 bases from V and 8 bases from J, the junction contained 10 bases not matched to a gene. Germline V gene sequence: CDR1 MNHEY, CDR2 SVGAGI. CDR3 DNA: TGTGCCAGCAGAGATCCGGGACAGGGGAACGATGAGCAGTTCTTC. Its protein product is CASRDPGQGNDEQFF.

This chain connects TRBV7-9 to TRBJ1-1; D is ambiguous. V was shortened by 3 bases and J by 1 base, with 9 bases between the two germline ends. This CDR3 has 14 amino acids. Germline loops: CDR1 SEHNR, CDR2 FQNEAQ (reference sequence). CDR3 sequence: CASSFSGKNTEAFF. CDR3 nucleotides: TGTGCCAGCAGCTTCTCGGGGAAGAACACTGAAGCTTTCTTT.

This chain links TRBV29-1 with TRBJ1-5, with D perhaps matching TRBD1 (5 bases). The CDR3 consists of 13 residues. The germline V and J ends were trimmed by 4 bases and 4 bases, with 11 bases remaining between them. Germline V CDR1 and CDR2: SQVTM, ANQGSEA. CDR3 amino acids: CSVGGSQNQPQHF. DNA of the CDR3: TGCAGCGTTGGGGGCAGTCAAAATCAGCCCCAGCATTTT.

The chain joins TRBV3-1 (or the pseudogene TRBV3-2) to TRBJ2-2; no definite D call. This CDR3 region has 11 residues. CDR1 LGHDT and CDR2 YNNKEL come from the germline V gene (reference sequence). V was trimmed by 6 bases and J by 6 bases, leaving 5 bases between them. The CDR3 loop reads CASSLSGELFF. CDR3 nucleotides: TGTGCCAGCAGTCTCTCCGGGGAGCTGTTTTTT.

The chain is built from TRBV4-3 and TRBJ2-4; 8 bases fit TRBD2. Trimming at V came to 0 bases and at J to 3 bases, leaving 7 bases not matched to a gene. Germline V lookup: CDR1 LGHNA, CDR2 YSLEER. CDR3 size: 17 residues. CDR3 in amino acids: CASSQDPAGELKNIQYF. The CDR3 nucleotides read TGCGCCAGCAGCCAAGATCCAGCGGGAGAACTCAAAAACATTCAGTACTTC.

This chain connects TRBV4-3 to TRBJ1-1; D call uncertain. The germline CDR1 and CDR2 sequences are LGHNA and YSLEER. V was shortened by 1 base and J by 0 bases, with 9 bases between the two germline ends. This CDR3 spans 15 amino acids. The CDR3 sequence: CASSQVATMNTEAFF. CDR3 bases: TGCGCCAGCAGCCAAGTTGCGACAATGAACACTGAAGCTTTCTTT.

The chain combines TRBV10-3 with TRBJ2-5; 9 bases are a match to TRBD2. Losses at the gene ends were 4 bases for V and 5 bases for J; bases not matched to a gene: 5. Germline V gives CDR1 ENHRY, CDR2 SYGVKD. The length of the CDR3 is 14 residues. Here the CDR3 DNA reads TGTGCCATCAGTGGGGGACTAGCTGGGGAGACCCAGTACTTC. It encodes CAISGGLAGETQYF.